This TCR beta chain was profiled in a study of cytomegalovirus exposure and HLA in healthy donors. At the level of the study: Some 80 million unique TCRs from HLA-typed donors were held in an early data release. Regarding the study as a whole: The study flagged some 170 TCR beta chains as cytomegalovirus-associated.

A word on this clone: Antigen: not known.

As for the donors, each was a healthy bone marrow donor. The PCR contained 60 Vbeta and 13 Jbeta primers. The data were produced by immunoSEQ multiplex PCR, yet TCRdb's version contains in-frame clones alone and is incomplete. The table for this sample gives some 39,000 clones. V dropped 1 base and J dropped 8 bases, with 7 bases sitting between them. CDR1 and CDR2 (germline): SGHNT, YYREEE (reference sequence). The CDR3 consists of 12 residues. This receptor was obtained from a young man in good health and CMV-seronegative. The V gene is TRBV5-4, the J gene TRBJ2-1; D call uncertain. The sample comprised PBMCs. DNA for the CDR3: TGTGCCAGCAGCTTGCGGTTTTATGAGCAGTTCTTC. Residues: CASSLRFYEQFF. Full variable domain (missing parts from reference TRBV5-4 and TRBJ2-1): ETGVTQSPTHLIKTRGQQVTLRCSSQSGHNTVSWYQQALGQGPQFIFQYYREEENGRGNFPPRFSGLQFPNYSSELNVNALELDDSALYLCASSLRFYEQFFGPGTRLTVL.